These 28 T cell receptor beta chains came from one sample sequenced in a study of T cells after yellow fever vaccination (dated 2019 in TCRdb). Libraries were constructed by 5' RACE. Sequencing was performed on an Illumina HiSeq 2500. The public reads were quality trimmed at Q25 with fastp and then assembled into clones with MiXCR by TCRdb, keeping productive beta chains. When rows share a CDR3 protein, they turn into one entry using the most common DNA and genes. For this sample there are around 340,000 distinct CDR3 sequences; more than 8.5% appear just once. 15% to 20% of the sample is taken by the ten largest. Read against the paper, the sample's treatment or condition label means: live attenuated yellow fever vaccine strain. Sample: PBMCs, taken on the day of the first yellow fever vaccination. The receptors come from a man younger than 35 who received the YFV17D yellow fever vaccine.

The CDR3 here is CASSARGGVETQYF. The CDR3 DNA sequence: TGTGCCAGCAGTGCAAGGGGGGGGGTCGAGACCCAGTACTTC. The rearrangement uses TRBV27 and TRBJ2-5; possible D gene TRBD2, 7 bases. V dropped 5 bases and J dropped 5 bases, with 15 bases sitting between them. From germline, CDR1 is MNHEY and CDR2 SMNVEV (reference sequence). This CDR3 spans 14 amino acids.

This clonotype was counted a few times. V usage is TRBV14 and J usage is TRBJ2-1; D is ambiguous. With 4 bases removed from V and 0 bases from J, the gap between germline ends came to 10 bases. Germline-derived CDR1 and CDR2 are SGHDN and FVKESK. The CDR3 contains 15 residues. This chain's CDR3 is CASSRTRSSYNEQFF. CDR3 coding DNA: TGTGCCAGCAGCCGGACGCGGAGCTCCTACAATGAGCAGTTCTTC.

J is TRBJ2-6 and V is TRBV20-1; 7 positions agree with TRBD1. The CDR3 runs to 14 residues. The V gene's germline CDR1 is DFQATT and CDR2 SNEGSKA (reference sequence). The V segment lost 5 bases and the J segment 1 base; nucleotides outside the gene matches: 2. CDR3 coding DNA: TGCAGTGCTTTACAGGGGTCTGGGGCCAACGTCCTGACTTTC. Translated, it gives CSALQGSGANVLTF.

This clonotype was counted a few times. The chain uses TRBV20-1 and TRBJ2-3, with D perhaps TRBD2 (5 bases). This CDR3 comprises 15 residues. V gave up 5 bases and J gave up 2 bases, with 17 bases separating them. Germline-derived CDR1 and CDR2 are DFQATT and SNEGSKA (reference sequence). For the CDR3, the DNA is TGCAGTGCTCCAAAGGCAAAAGCGGCCACAGATACGCAGTATTTT. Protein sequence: CSAPKAKAATDTQYF.

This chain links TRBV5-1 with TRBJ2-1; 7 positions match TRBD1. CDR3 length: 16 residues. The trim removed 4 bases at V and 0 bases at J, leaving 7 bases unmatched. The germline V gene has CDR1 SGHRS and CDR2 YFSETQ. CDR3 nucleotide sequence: TGCGCCAGCAGCGAACGGACAGGCAGCTCCTACAATGAGCAGTTCTTC. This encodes CASSERTGSSYNEQFF.

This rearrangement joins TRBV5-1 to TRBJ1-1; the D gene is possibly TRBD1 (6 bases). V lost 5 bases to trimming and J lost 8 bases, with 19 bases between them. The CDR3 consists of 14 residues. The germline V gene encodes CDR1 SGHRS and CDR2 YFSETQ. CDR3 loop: CASRPTLTGIEAFF. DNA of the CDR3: TGCGCCAGCAGACCTACATTAACAGGGATCGAAGCTTTCTTT.

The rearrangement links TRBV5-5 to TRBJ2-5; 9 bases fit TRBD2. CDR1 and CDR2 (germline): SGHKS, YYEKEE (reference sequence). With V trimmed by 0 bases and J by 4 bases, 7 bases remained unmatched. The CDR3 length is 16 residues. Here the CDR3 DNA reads TGTGCCAGCAGCTTGGATCGCGGGGGGGCCGGAGAGACCCAGTACTTC. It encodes CASSLDRGGAGETQYF.

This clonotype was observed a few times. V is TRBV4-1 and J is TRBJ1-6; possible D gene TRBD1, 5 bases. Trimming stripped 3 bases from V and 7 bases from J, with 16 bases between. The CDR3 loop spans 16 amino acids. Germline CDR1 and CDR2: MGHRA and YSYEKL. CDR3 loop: CASSHLPQGGNSPLHF. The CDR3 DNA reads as TGCGCCAGCAGCCACCTGCCGCAGGGTGGGAATTCACCCCTCCACTTT.

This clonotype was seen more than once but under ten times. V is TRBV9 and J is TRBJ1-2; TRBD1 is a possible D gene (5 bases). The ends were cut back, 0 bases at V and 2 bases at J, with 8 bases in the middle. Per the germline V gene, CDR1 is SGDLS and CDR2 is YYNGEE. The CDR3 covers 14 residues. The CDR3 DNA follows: TGTGCCAGCAGCGTAGGGACACGGAACTATGGCTACACCTTC. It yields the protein CASSVGTRNYGYTF.

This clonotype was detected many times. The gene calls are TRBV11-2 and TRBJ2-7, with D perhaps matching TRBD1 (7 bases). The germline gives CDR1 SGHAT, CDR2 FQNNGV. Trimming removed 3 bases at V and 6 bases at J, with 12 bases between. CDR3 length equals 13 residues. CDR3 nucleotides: TGTGCCAGCAGCTTCACCCAGGGGGGCGAGCAGTACGTC. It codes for CASSFTQGGEQYV.

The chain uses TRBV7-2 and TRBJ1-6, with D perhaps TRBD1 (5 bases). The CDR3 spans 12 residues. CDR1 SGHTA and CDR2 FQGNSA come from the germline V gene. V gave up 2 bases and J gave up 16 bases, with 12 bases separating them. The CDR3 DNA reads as TGTGCCAGCAGCTTATACGGGGGTCCTCTCCACTTT. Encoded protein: CASSLYGGPLHF.

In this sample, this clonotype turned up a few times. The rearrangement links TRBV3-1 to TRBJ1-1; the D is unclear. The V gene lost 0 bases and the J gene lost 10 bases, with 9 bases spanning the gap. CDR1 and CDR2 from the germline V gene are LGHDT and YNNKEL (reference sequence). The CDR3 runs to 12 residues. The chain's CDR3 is CASSQEAQRAFF. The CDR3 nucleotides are TGTGCCAGCAGCCAAGAGGCACAGCGAGCTTTCTTT.

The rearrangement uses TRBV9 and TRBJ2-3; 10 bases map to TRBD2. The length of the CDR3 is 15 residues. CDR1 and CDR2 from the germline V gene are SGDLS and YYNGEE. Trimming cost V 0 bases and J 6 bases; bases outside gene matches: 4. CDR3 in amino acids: CASSVGTSGSDTQYF. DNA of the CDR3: TGTGCCAGCAGCGTAGGGACTAGCGGATCCGATACGCAGTATTTT. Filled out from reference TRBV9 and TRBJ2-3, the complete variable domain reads DSGVTQTPKHLITATGQRVTLRCSPRSGDLSVYWYQQSLDQGLQFLIQYYNGEERAKGNILERFSAQQFPDLHSELNLSSLELGDSALYFCASSVGTSGSDTQYFGPGTRLTVL.

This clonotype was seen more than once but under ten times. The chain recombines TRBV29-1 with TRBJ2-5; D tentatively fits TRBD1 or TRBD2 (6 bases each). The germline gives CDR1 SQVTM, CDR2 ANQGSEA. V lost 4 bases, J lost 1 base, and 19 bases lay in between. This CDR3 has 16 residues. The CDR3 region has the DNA TGCAGCGTTGGGGGCGGTTGGGGGGCCCTCCAAGAGACCCAGTACTTC. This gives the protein CSVGGGWGALQETQYF.

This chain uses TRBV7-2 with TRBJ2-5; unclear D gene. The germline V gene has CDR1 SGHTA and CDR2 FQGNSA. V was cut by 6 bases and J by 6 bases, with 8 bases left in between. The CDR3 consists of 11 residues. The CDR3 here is CASSPTKTQYF. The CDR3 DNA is TGTGCCAGCAGTCCCACGAAGACCCAGTACTTC.

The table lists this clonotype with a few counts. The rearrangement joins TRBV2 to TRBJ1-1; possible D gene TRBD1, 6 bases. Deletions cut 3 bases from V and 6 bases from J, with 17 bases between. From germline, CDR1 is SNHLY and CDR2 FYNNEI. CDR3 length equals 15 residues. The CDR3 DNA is TGTGCCAGCAGTGAGGGAGGGGGGAGTGTATCTGAAGCTTTCTTT. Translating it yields CASSEGGGSVSEAFF.

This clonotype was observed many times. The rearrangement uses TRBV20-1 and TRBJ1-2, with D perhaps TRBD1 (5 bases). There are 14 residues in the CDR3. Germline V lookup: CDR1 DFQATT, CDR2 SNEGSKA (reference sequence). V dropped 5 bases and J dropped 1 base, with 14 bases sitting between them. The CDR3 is CSAPSGTVNYGYTF. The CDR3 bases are TGCAGTGCTCCAAGCGGGACGGTTAACTATGGCTACACCTTC.

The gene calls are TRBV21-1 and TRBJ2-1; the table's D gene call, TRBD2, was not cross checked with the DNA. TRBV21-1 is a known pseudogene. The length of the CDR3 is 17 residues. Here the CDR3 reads CASSLRLAGAEYNEQFF. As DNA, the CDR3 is TGTGCCAGCAGCCTGCGACTAGCGGGGGCCGAGTACAATGAGCAGTTCTTC.

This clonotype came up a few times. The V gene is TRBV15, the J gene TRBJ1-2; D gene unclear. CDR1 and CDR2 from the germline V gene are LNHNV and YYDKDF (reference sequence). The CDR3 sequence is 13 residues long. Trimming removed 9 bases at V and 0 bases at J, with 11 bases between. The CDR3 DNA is TGTGCCACGTCTCCCGGGACTAACTATGGCTACACCTTC. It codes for CATSPGTNYGYTF.

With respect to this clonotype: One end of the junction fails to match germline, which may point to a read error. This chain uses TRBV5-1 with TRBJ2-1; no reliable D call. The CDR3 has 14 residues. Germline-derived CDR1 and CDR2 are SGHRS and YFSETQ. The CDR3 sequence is CASSLVRFNNKQFF. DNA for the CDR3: TGCGCCAGCAGCTTGGTTAGATTCAACAATAAGCAGTTCTTC.

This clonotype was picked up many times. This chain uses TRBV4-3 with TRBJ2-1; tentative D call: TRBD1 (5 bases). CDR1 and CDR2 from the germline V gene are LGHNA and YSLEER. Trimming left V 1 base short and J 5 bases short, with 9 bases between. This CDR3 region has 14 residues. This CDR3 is CASSQVKGNNEQFF. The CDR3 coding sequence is TGCGCCAGCAGCCAAGTTAAGGGGAACAATGAGCAGTTCTTC.

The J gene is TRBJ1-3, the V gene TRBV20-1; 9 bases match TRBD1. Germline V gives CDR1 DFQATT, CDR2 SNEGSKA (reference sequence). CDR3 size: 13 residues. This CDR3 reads CSGGQGNGNTIYF. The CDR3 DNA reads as TGCAGCGGCGGACAGGGGAATGGAAACACCATATATTTT.

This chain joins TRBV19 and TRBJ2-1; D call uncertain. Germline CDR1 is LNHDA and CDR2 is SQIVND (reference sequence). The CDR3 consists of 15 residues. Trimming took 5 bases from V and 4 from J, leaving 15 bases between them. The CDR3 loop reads CASSLPTQRYNEQFF. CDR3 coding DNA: TGTGCCAGTAGTCTCCCGACACAACGATACAATGAGCAGTTCTTC.

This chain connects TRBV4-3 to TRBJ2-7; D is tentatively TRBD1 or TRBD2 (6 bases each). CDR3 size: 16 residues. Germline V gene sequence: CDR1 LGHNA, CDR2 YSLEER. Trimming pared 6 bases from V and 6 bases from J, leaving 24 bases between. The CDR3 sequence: CASSHKGWGAAGEQYF. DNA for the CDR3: TGCGCCAGCAGTCACAAGGGATGGGGGGCAGCAGGCGAGCAGTACTTC.

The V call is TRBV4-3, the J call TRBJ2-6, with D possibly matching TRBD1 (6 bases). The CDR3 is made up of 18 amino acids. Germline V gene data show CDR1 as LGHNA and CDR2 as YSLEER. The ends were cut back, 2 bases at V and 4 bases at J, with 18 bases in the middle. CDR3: CASSQITWGPEGANVLTF. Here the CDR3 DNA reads TGCGCCAGCAGCCAAATTACGTGGGGGCCAGAGGGGGCCAACGTCCTGACTTTC.

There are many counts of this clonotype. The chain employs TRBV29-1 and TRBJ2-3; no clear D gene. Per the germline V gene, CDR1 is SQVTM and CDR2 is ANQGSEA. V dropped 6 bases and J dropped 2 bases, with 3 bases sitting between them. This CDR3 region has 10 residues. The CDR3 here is CSVLTDTQYF. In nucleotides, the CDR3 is TGCAGCGTGCTCACAGATACGCAGTATTTT.

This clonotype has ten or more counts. DNA of the CDR3: TGCAGTGCCCAACTAGACACAGATACGCAGTATTTT. This encodes CSAQLDTDTQYF. This chain joins TRBV20-1 and TRBJ2-3; a weak D match, TRBD2 (5 bases). V was shortened by 6 bases and J by 2 bases, with 9 bases between the two germline ends. The CDR3 is 12 residues long. Germline V gene sequence: CDR1 DFQATT, CDR2 SNEGSKA (reference sequence).

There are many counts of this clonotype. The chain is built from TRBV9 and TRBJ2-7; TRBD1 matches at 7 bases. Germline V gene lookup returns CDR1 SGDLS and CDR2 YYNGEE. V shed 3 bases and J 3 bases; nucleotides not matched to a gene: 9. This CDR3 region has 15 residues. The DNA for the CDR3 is TGTGCCAGCAGCGCCTCAGGGGACAGTAGCTACGAGCAGTACTTC. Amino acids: CASSASGDSSYEQYF.